The sequence of this TCR beta chain was determined in a study of T cell responses to AZD1222 COVID-19 vaccine. About the research overall: Second-dose schedules of about 4 or about 12 weeks were combined. Overall study results and limits: Donors were mostly white British, more females; clonal diversity possibly underestimated. Spike-wide vaccine-associated CD4 TCRs dominated at 160-218 and 743-854. Of the AZD1222 recipients, only five to seven were seropositive at baseline.

Assay used: immunoSEQ multiplex PCR; TCRdb lists only in-frame clones, some missing. The data contain 110,000 to 150,000 clones, over 90% of them singletons. Notes on this clone: The antigen is not known.

The CDR3 is made up of 14 amino acids. The TCR sequence derives from an adult in good health. V and J are TRBV21-1 and TRBJ1-6. TRBV21-1 is termed a pseudogene. The sample consisted of peripheral blood, taken on day 0 of AZD1222 vaccination. The CDR3 spells CASSKARGGSPLHF. The CDR3 DNA reads TGTGCCAGCAGCAAAGCGCGGGGGGGTTCACCCCTCCACTTT.